A single sample is the source of the 13 T cell receptor beta chains below, sequenced in a study of blood T cell repertoires in COVID-19. Sequencing used immunoSEQ multiplex PCR; TCRdb keeps in-frame clones, though not all of them. The sample has fewer than 150,000 clones; 70% to 85% are singletons. Sequenced: peripheral blood. The receptor set was obtained from a man aged 50 or older with acute or convalescent COVID-19.

Regarding this clone: One end of the junction varies from germline; a read error may be responsible. The chain is built from TRBV9 and TRBJ2-7; TRBD1 matches at 8 bases. Looked up from germline, CDR1 is SGDLS and CDR2 is YYNGEE. The CDR3 spans 12 residues. CDR3 region: CASSVTGDRLHF. In DNA, the CDR3 is TGTGCCAGCAGCGTAACGGGGGACAGGCTTCACTTC. Complete variable domain (other parts from reference TRBV9 and TRBJ2-7): DSGVTQTPKHLITATGQRVTLRCSPRSGDLSVYWYQQSLDQGLQFLIQYYNGEERAKGNILERFSAQQFPDLHSELNLSSLELGDSALYFCASSVTGDRLHFGPGTRLTVT.

This clone appeared a single time. The CDR3 region has the DNA TGCGCCAGCAGCCAGCCGGGACAGGGGATCGGAAACACCATATATTTT. Protein: CASSQPGQGIGNTIYF. The chain links TRBV4-1 to TRBJ1-3, with 10 bases fitting TRBD1. Germline-derived CDR1 and CDR2 are MGHRA and YSYEKL. Germline trimming cut 3 bases from V and 4 bases from J; bases unmatched to any gene: 6. This CDR3 spans 16 amino acids.

This chain joins TRBV16 and TRBJ2-1; the D gene is possibly TRBD1 (5 bases). Trimming removed 0 bases at V and 4 bases at J, with 7 bases between. Germline loops: CDR1 KGHSY, CDR2 FQNENV. The CDR3 consists of 14 residues. DNA of the CDR3: TGTGCCAGCAGCCAATCAGGGGTTTACAATGAGCAGTTCTTC. Amino acids: CASSQSGVYNEQFF.

On this clone: The sample has other DNA sequences that encode this CDR3 too. V usage is TRBV19 and J usage is TRBJ2-2, with 8 bases fitting TRBD1. The CDR3 is made up of 15 amino acids. J gave up 4 bases and V 2 bases, and 3 bases lay outside the gene matches. Germline-derived CDR1 and CDR2 are LNHDA and SQIVND (reference sequence). This CDR3 reads CASSIQGAGTGELFF. The CDR3 nucleotides are TGTGCCAGTAGTATACAGGGGGCGGGCACCGGGGAGCTGTTTTTT.

This clone appeared once. The gene calls are TRBV2 and TRBJ1-4; 7 bases are a match to TRBD1. CDR3 length equals 14 residues. The V gene's germline CDR1 is SNHLY and CDR2 FYNNEI. Trimming took 6 bases from V and 8 from J; bases not matched to a gene: 9. For the CDR3, the DNA is TGTGCCAGCAGGATCCGGGACAGTGGCGAAAAACTGTTTTTT. This encodes CASRIRDSGEKLFF.

In its sample, this clone was seen once. This chain links TRBV24-1 with TRBJ2-5; 9 positions agree with TRBD1. Germline CDR1 and CDR2: KGHDR and SFDVKD. V gave up 3 bases and J gave up 5 bases; unmatched junction bases: 6. The CDR3 length is 15 residues. CDR3 region: CATSDEGTGTETQYF. The CDR3 DNA follows: TGTGCCACCAGTGATGAGGGGACAGGGACGGAGACCCAGTACTTC.

The chain joins TRBV10-1 to TRBJ2-3; a possible D gene is TRBD2 (6 bases). With 0 bases removed from V and 3 bases from J, the gap between germline ends came to 13 bases. Germline V gene lookup returns CDR1 WNHNN and CDR2 SYGVQD (reference sequence). CDR3 size: 16 residues. CDR3 region: CASSESGSGVTDTQYF. DNA for the CDR3: TGCGCCAGCAGTGAGTCGGGGTCGGGGGTGACAGATACGCAGTATTTT.

V gene TRBV4-1 combines with J gene TRBJ2-2; 7 bases map to TRBD1. The germline gives CDR1 MGHRA, CDR2 YSYEKL. This CDR3 comprises 14 residues. V trimming: 3 bases; J trimming: 3 bases; junction bases outside the gene matches: 1. CDR3 sequence reads: CASSQTGYTGELFF. The CDR3 DNA sequence: TGCGCCAGCAGCCAGACAGGGTACACCGGGGAGCTGTTTTTT.

This CDR3 is CASSFSGLAPHSGANVLTF. CDR3 bases: TGTGCCAGCAGTTTTTCCGGACTAGCGCCGCACTCTGGGGCCAACGTCCTGACTTTC. This chain links TRBV27 with TRBJ2-6; 9 nucleotides line up with TRBD2. V shed 3 bases and J 0 bases; nucleotides not matched to a gene: 9. Germline V CDR1 and CDR2: MNHEY, SMNVEV (reference sequence). The CDR3 is 19 amino acids. Full variable domain (remainder filled in from reference TRBV27 and TRBJ2-6): EAQVTQNPRYLITVTGKKLTVTCSQNMNHEYMSWYRQDPGLGLRQIYYSMNVEVTDKGDVPEGYKVSRKEKRNFPLILESPSPNQTSLYFCASSFSGLAPHSGANVLTFGAGSRLTVL.

This clone was seen a single time. J is TRBJ1-4 and V is TRBV2; 8 bases line up with TRBD1. The J segment lost 7 bases and the V segment lost 7 bases, leaving 8 bases of the junction unmatched. The CDR3 sequence is 14 residues long. Germline V gives CDR1 SNHLY, CDR2 FYNNEI. In DNA, the CDR3 is TGTGCCAGCAATACTCAGGGGGCACGTGAAAAACTGTTTTTT. Translated, it gives CASNTQGAREKLFF.

J is TRBJ1-1 and V is TRBV2, with D perhaps matching TRBD1 (5 bases). The V gene's germline CDR1 is SNHLY and CDR2 FYNNEI. V shed 5 bases and J shed 7 bases, with 11 bases lying between them. The CDR3 has 12 residues. The CDR3 sequence is CASSRRVDEAFF. Written as DNA, the CDR3 is TGTGCCAGCAGTCGCAGGGTTGATGAAGCTTTCTTT.

This chain links TRBV19 with TRBJ2-7; D not resolved. The germline V and J ends were trimmed by 3 bases and 0 bases, with 6 bases remaining between them. Germline values: CDR1 LNHDA, CDR2 SQIVND (reference sequence). The CDR3 extends over 13 amino acids. The CDR3 spells CASSMGVSYEQYF. CDR3 DNA: TGTGCCAGTAGTATGGGCGTCTCCTACGAGCAGTACTTC. The variable domain in full, completed from reference TRBV19 and TRBJ2-7, reads DGGITQSPKYLFRKEGQNVTLSCEQNLNHDAMYWYRQDPGQGLRLIYYSQIVNDFQKGDIAEGYSVSREKKESFPLTVTSAQKNPTAFYLCASSMGVSYEQYFGPGTRLTVT.

The chain carries TRBV11-1 and TRBJ1-2; D possibly corresponds to TRBD1 (5 bases). Trimming shortened V by 5 bases and J by 10 bases, and 14 bases separated the two germline ends. The CDR3 is made up of 12 amino acids. Germline V gives CDR1 SGHAT, CDR2 FQDESV (reference sequence). CDR3 coding DNA: TGTGCCAGCAGCCAGACAGCCTCGACCTACACCTTC. Translating it yields CASSQTASTYTF.